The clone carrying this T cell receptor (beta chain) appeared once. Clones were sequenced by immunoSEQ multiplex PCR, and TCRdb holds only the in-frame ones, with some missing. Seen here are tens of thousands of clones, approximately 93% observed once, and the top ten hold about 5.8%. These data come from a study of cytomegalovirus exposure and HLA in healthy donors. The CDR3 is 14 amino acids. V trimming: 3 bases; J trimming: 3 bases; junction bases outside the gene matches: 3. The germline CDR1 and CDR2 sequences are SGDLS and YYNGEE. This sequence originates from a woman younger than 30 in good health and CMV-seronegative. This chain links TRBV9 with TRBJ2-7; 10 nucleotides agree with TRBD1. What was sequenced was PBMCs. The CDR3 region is CASSARDRGYEQYF. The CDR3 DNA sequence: TGTGCCAGCAGCGCCCGGGACAGGGGCTACGAGCAGTACTTC.